This is a list of T cell receptor beta chains from one sample in a study of shared clonotypes between healthy human individuals. Produced via immunoSEQ multiplex PCR; TCRdb's table is partial and in-frame only. The data hold about 680,000 clones, with around 90% observed a single time. The sample taken for sequencing was naive CD8+ T cells sorted from blood. The receptors were sampled from a man aged 25-45 years in good health. Both conserved end residues are part of each CDR3. Each record gives: D gene, V gene, clone size, J gene, CDR3 DNA, CDR3 protein. A D gene is named only where the DNA matches it firmly. Size is stated for part of the rows, as once, few or many counts, or as a class when the clone is expanded.

-	TRBV30	-	TRBJ2-3	TGTGCCTGGAGTGTCTTAGGGGCAGATACGCAGTATTTT	CAWSVLGADTQYF
-	TRBV5-1	-	TRBJ2-7	TGCGCCAGCAGCTTGGCTTGGGGAGTCATCGAGCAGTACTTC	CASSLAWGVIEQYF
-	TRBV30	-	TRBJ1-1	TGTGCCTGGAGTGACCGGGGGAAACCCTCGAGCGCTGAAGCTTTCTTT	CAWSDRGKPSSAEAFF
-	TRBV29-1	few	TRBJ1-2	TGCAGCGTTGATTTGAGAGGATATGGCTACACCTTC	CSVDLRGYGYTF
-	TRBV12-5	once	TRBJ2-7	TGTGCTAGTGGTTTGGTGGGAGGATTAGCCTACGAGCAGTACTTC	CASGLVGGLAYEQYF
-	TRBV2	-	TRBJ2-7	TGTGCCAGCAGTGACCCCAACAGGGGGGGAGCCTACGAGCAGTACTTC	CASSDPNRGGAYEQYF
-	TRBV6-5	-	TRBJ1-2	TGTGCCAGCAGTTACTCATGGGACACCCTGAACTATGGCTACACCTTC	CASSYSWDTLNYGYTF
-	TRBV9	-	TRBJ1-3	TGTGCCAGCAGCGGGGAGGAGGAGGGAAACACCATATATTTT	CASSGEEEGNTIYF
-	TRBV27	-	TRBJ1-5	TGTGCCAGCAGTCCCTCTACTCAGCCCCAGCATTTT	CASSPSTQPQHF
TRBD1	TRBV27	-	TRBJ2-1	TGTGCCAGCAATGATGGGACAGGGGTAGATGAGCAGTTCTTC	CASNDGTGVDEQFF
-	TRBV6-1	-	TRBJ2-7	TGTGCCAGCAGATCATCCGGGACTGTCTACGAGCAGTACTTC	CASRSSGTVYEQYF
-	TRBV7-8	-	TRBJ2-1	TGTGCCAGCAGATCCCCAATGCGGGGGCACTACAATGAGCAGTTCTTC	CASRSPMRGHYNEQFF
TRBD1	TRBV19	-	TRBJ2-1	TGTGCCAGTAGTATCCTGGGACAGGGGGAAATTGAGCAGTTCTTC	CASSILGQGEIEQFF
-	TRBV28	-	TRBJ1-1	TGTGCCAGCAGCCACTATACAGGGTTACCTGAAGCTTTCTTT	CASSHYTGLPEAFF
-	TRBV13	-	TRBJ1-1	TGTGCCAGCAGCTCTCAAGGAGTCTTCACTGAAGCTTTCTTT	CASSSQGVFTEAFF
TRBD1	TRBV29-1	-	TRBJ1-4	TGCAGCGGCGGACAGGCAACTAATGAAAAACTGTTTTTT	CSGGQATNEKLFF
TRBD1	TRBV2	-	TRBJ1-2	TGTGCCGATTCACAGGGGGCCGATGGCTACACCTTC	CADSQGADGYTF
-	TRBV27	-	TRBJ2-1	TGTGCCAGCAGTTACCAGGGCTACAATGAGCAGTTCTTC	CASSYQGYNEQFF
TRBD2	TRBV19	-	TRBJ2-3	TGTGCCAGTAGTGTGACTAGCGGGAGTACAGATACGCAGTATTTT	CASSVTSGSTDTQYF
-	TRBV25-1	-	TRBJ2-5	TGTGCCAGCAGTGAATTGGGTACTGCGGAGACCCAGTACTTC	CASSELGTAETQYF